These 24 T cell receptor beta chains share one sample of origin, sequenced in a study of response to subunit inactivated influenza vaccine. TCRdb reprocessed the RT-PCR reads via MiXCR and lists one record per CDR3 protein. The sample shows approximately 730,000 distinct CDR3 sequences, 14% of them seen only once. The specimen comprised PBMCs from blood, sampled about 14 days before vaccination. These receptors all come from a man aged 50 to 59 who received an inactivated influenza vaccine.

This rearrangement joins TRBV28 to TRBJ1-6; the match to TRBD1 covers 9 bases. The CDR3 contains 15 residues. In germline, CDR1 is MDHEN, CDR2 SYDVKM. With 8 bases clipped from V and 9 bases from J, the junction kept 11 bases outside the gene matches. The CDR3 DNA reads as TGTGCCAGCCTCTTGGGGGGGACAGGGCTTTCACCCCTCCACTTT. Amino acids: CASLLGGTGLSPLHF.

This clonotype turned up a few times. V gene TRBV6-1 combines with J gene TRBJ2-1; 10 positions agree with TRBD2. The germline V gene encodes CDR1 MNHNS and CDR2 SASEGT. The junction had 13 bases not matched to a gene; V was cut back by 7 bases and J by 1 base. The CDR3 loop spans 18 amino acids. CDR3 bases: TGTGCCAGCAATCTGAGCGGGGGGGATCTCATATCCTACAATGAGCAGTTCTTC. Amino acids: CASNLSGGDLISYNEQFF.

This clonotype was counted a few times. The chain is built from TRBV10-3 and TRBJ2-3, with D unresolved. Trimming left V 3 bases short and J 0 bases short, with 10 bases between. CDR3 length: 15 residues. Germline assignment: CDR1 ENHRY and CDR2 SYGVKD. The CDR3 loop is CAISERLSSTDTQYF. In DNA, the CDR3 is TGTGCCATCAGTGAACGGCTATCTAGCACAGATACGCAGTATTTT.

The chain employs TRBV6-1 and TRBJ1-1, with D unclear. V shed 3 bases and J shed 1 base, with 9 bases lying between them. The length of the CDR3 is 14 residues. Per germline, CDR1 MNHNS and CDR2 SASEGT. CDR3: CASSDTTANTEAFF. CDR3 DNA: TGTGCCAGCAGTGACACGACGGCGAACACTGAAGCTTTCTTT.

In its sample, this clonotype was seen a few times. The chain recombines TRBV9 with TRBJ1-2; D remains ambiguous. Trimming pared 4 bases from V and 4 bases from J, leaving 11 bases between. The CDR3 spans 13 residues. Germline-derived CDR1 and CDR2 are SGDLS and YYNGEE. The CDR3 region is CASSPRDPYGYTF. CDR3 nucleotide sequence: TGTGCCAGCAGCCCCCGCGATCCCTATGGCTACACCTTC.

In its sample, this clonotype was seen a few times. The rearrangement joins TRBV11-1 to TRBJ2-6, with D perhaps matching TRBD2 (6 bases). Germline CDR1 is SGHAT and CDR2 is FQDESV (reference sequence). V lost 3 bases and J lost 1, with 13 bases in between. The CDR3 has 17 amino acids. Written as DNA, the CDR3 is TGTGCCAGCAGCTTCATGTCGGGGGTATCTGGGGCCAACGTCCTGACTTTC. Amino acid sequence: CASSFMSGVSGANVLTF.

The sample holds many counts of this clonotype. V usage is TRBV20-1 and J usage is TRBJ1-1; D is ambiguous. Per germline, CDR1 DFQATT and CDR2 SNEGSKA (reference sequence). The CDR3 is 12 residues long. The V and J ends lost 3 bases and 2 bases respectively, with 7 bases between them. The CDR3 sequence: CSARSGNTEAFF. The CDR3 DNA reads TGCAGTGCTAGGAGTGGAAACACTGAAGCTTTCTTT.

Notes on this clonotype: The DNA is omitted, as the CDR3 cannot be located on it reliably, and the CDR3 follows TCRdb's listing. The rearrangement links TRBV2 to TRBJ2-3; the D call in the table, TRBD2, was not verified against the DNA. From its first to its last residue, the CDR3 has 18 amino acids. The germline gives CDR1 SNHLY, CDR2 FYNNEI. CDR3: CACCFLGPRADGTDTQYF.

This clonotype has only a few counts. The chain employs TRBV5-1 and TRBJ2-5; tentatively, D is TRBD1 or TRBD2 (6 bases each). CDR1 and CDR2 (germline): SGHRS, YFSETQ. The CDR3 contains 16 residues. V lost 0 bases and J lost 3, with 15 bases in between. CDR3 protein: CASSLDGRGQEETQYF. The CDR3, as DNA: TGCGCCAGCAGCTTGGACGGTCGGGGGCAGGAAGAGACCCAGTACTTC. The whole variable domain, filled in from reference TRBV5-1 and TRBJ2-5, reads KAGVTQTPRYLIKTRGQQVTLSCSPISGHRSVSWYQQTPGQGLQFLFEYFSETQRNKGNFPGRFSGRQFSNSRSEMNVSTLELGDSALYLCASSLDGRGQEETQYFGPGTRLLVL.

This clonotype has at least ten counts. V and J are TRBV5-1 and TRBJ2-1; 9 nucleotides match TRBD2. The trim removed 5 bases at V and 7 bases at J, leaving 7 bases unmatched. The CDR3 has 14 amino acids. The germline CDR1 and CDR2 sequences are SGHRS and YFSETQ. CDR3 amino acids: CASRSGGTGNEQFF. The CDR3 DNA reads TGCGCCAGCAGAAGCGGGGGGACGGGAAATGAGCAGTTCTTC.

This clonotype appeared many times. The gene calls are TRBV7-2 and TRBJ1-1, with unresolved D. The CDR3 covers 13 residues. Germline assignment: CDR1 SGHTA and CDR2 FQGNSA. Trimming pared 5 bases from V and 1 base from J, leaving 8 bases between. The CDR3 loop is CASSTGPNTEAFF. Written as DNA, the CDR3 is TGTGCCAGCAGCACGGGCCCGAACACTGAAGCTTTCTTT. The whole variable domain, filled in from reference TRBV7-2 and TRBJ1-1, reads GAGVSQSPSNKVTEKGKDVELRCDPISGHTALYWYRQSLGQGLEFLIYFQGNSAPDKSGLPSDRFSAERTGGSVSTLTIQRTQQEDSAVYLCASSTGPNTEAFFGQGTRLTVV.

This clonotype occurred a few times. CDR3 amino acids: CASSLSYSYNEQFF. DNA for the CDR3: TGTGCCAGCAGTTTAAGCTACTCCTACAATGAGCAGTTCTTC. The V and J genes are TRBV12-3 or TRBV12-4 and TRBJ2-1; D is undetermined. The CDR3 totals 14 residues. Trimming took 2 bases from V and 0 from J, leaving 5 bases between them.

This chain connects TRBV7-2 to TRBJ2-3; 12 nucleotides agree with TRBD2. In germline, CDR1 is SGHTA, CDR2 FQGNSA. J was trimmed by 6 bases and V by 5 bases; bases with no gene match: 6. The CDR3 extends over 15 amino acids. The CDR3 DNA follows: TGTGCCAGCAGCCCGCTAGCGGGGGGGCCTGATACGCAGTATTTT. Translating gives CASSPLAGGPDTQYF.

This clonotype was detected a few times. The chain couples TRBV20-1 to TRBJ1-1, with TRBD1 matching 7 bases. Losses at the gene ends were 5 bases for V and 5 bases for J; bases not matched to a gene: 8. CDR3 length: 13 amino acids. Germline CDR1 and CDR2: DFQATT and SNEGSKA (reference sequence). CDR3 bases: TGCAGTGCTCGATCCCAGGGGGAGACTGAAGCTTTCTTT. Encoded protein: CSARSQGETEAFF.

V and J are TRBV12-3 or TRBV12-4 and TRBJ2-1; 9 bases map to TRBD2. V lost 2 bases, J lost 5 bases, and 1 base stayed unmatched. This CDR3 comprises 14 residues. The CDR3 loop is CASSLSSGDNEQFF. In nucleotides, the CDR3 is TGTGCCAGCAGTTTATCTAGCGGGGACAATGAGCAGTTCTTC.

The chain uses TRBV7-8 and TRBJ1-4; D not resolved. This CDR3 spans 15 amino acids. Trimming took off 5 bases at V and 5 bases at J, with 15 bases between the two ends. CDR1 is SGHVS and CDR2 is FQNEAQ in the germline V gene. The CDR3 protein is CASSPRGRENEKLFF. The CDR3 nucleotides read TGTGCCAGCAGCCCCCGGGGAAGGGAGAATGAAAAACTGTTTTTT.

The chain couples TRBV30 to TRBJ1-1; D is undetermined. The CDR3 is made up of 12 amino acids. Germline CDR1 is GTSNPN and CDR2 is SVGIG (reference sequence). Trimming pared 5 bases from V and 8 bases from J, leaving 15 bases between. In DNA, the CDR3 is TGTGCCTGGGGGGAAAAGGGTCGAGAAGCTTTCTTT. The encoded protein is CAWGEKGREAFF.

The chain uses TRBV6-5 and TRBJ2-5; D gene uncertain. The CDR3 totals 14 residues. Deletions cut 0 bases from V and 3 bases from J, with 8 bases between. Germline loops: CDR1 MNHEY, CDR2 SVGAGI. For the CDR3, the DNA is TGTGCCAGCAGTTACTCGAAGCCCAAAGAGACCCAGTACTTC. Its translation is CASSYSKPKETQYF.

This chain links TRBV20-1 with TRBJ2-7, with TRBD2 identical over 16 bases. Trimming removed 6 bases from V and 2 bases from J; junction bases left unmatched: 7. Looked up from germline, CDR1 is DFQATT and CDR2 is SNEGSKA (reference sequence). The CDR3 runs to 16 residues. The CDR3 loop reads CSAAGTSGRATYEQYF. CDR3 DNA: TGCAGTGCGGCCGGGACTAGCGGGAGGGCCACCTACGAGCAGTACTTC.

The sample holds one count of this clonotype. The chain joins TRBV20-1 to TRBJ2-7; 7 nucleotides line up with TRBD1. The CDR3 extends over 13 amino acids. The germline gives CDR1 DFQATT, CDR2 SNEGSKA (reference sequence). The V segment lost 4 bases and the J segment 3 bases; nucleotides outside the gene matches: 6. The CDR3 sequence is CSAKSGTDYEQYF. CDR3 sequence (DNA): TGCAGTGCTAAGTCGGGGACAGACTACGAGCAGTACTTC.

The chain combines TRBV20-1 with TRBJ2-7; either TRBD1 or TRBD2 may supply D (5 bases each). CDR1 is DFQATT and CDR2 is SNEGSKA in the germline V gene (reference sequence). V gave up 6 bases and J gave up 7 bases, with 25 bases separating them. This CDR3 has 15 amino acids. CDR3 nucleotide sequence: TGCAGTGCGCTCCGGGGACGAACCCTTACGGGAGAGCAGTACTTC. It is translated as CSALRGRTLTGEQYF.

CDR3 nucleotide sequence: TGTGCCAGCAGCTTCTGGACAGTTAATGAGCAGTTCTTC. Translating gives CASSFWTVNEQFF. The chain couples TRBV7-2 to TRBJ2-1; maybe TRBD1 (6 bases). The germline V gene encodes CDR1 SGHTA and CDR2 FQGNSA. CDR3 length: 13 residues. V shed 3 bases and J shed 7 bases, with 10 bases lying between them.

This clonotype was counted a few times. J is TRBJ2-5 and V is TRBV12-3 or TRBV12-4; D might be TRBD2 (5 bases). The CDR3 is made up of 13 amino acids. Trimming cost V 1 base and J 6 bases, with 9 bases left between them. CDR3 nucleotide sequence: TGTGCCAGCAGTTTAGGTTCGGGAAAGACCCAGTACTTC. This sequence encodes CASSLGSGKTQYF.

This rearrangement joins TRBV29-1 to TRBJ2-1; D possibly corresponds to TRBD1 (6 bases). Between the trimmed V and J ends, which lost 2 bases and 4 bases, there was a span of 12 bases. There are 14 residues in the CDR3. In germline, CDR1 is SQVTM, CDR2 ANQGSEA. The CDR3 DNA reads TGCAGCGTTGAATGGGGGCTAAGGTACAATGAGCAGTTCTTC. This translates into CSVEWGLRYNEQFF.